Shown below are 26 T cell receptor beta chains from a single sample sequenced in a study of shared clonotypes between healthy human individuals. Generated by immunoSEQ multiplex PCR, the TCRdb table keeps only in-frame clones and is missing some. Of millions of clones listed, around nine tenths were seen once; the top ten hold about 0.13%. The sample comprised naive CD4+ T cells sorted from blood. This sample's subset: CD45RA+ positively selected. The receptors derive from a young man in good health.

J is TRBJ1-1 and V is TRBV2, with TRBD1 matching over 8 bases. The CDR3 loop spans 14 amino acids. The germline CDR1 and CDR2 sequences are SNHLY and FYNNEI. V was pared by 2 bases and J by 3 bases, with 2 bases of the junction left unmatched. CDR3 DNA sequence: TGTGCCAGCAGTGAACAGGGGGCGTACACTGAAGCTTTCTTT. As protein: CASSEQGAYTEAFF.

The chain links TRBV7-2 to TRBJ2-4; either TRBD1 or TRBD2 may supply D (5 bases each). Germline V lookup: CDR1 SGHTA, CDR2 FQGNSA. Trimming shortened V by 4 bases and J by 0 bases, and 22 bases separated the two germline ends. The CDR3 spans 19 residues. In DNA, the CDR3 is TGTGCCAGCAGCTCGCAATTGGGGGACGTCAAACTAGCCAAAAACATTCAGTACTTC. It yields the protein CASSSQLGDVKLAKNIQYF.

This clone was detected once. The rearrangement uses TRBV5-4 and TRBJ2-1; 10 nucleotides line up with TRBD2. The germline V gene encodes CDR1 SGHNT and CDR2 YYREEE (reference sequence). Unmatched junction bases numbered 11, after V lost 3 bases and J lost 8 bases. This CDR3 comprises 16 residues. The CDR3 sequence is CASSSGGLAGEYEQFF. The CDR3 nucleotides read TGTGCCAGCAGCTCTGGGGGGCTAGCGGGAGAATATGAGCAGTTCTTC.

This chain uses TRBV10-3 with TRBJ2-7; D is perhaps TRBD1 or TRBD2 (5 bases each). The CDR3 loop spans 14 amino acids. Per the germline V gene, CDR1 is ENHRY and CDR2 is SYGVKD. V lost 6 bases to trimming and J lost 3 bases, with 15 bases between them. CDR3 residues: CAIRGTGPIYEQYF. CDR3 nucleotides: TGTGCCATCAGAGGGACCGGACCTATCTACGAGCAGTACTTC.

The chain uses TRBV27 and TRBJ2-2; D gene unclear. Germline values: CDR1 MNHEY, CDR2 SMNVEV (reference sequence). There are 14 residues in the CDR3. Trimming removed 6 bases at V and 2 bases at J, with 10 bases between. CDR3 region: CASSLNGNTGELFF. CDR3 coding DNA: TGTGCCAGCAGCCTAAACGGAAACACCGGGGAGCTGTTTTTT.

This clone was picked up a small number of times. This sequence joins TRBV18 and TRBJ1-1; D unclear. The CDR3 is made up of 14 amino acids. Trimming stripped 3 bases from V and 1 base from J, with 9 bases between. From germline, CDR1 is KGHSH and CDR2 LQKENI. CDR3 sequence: CASSPTQENTEAFF. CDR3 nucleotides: TGTGCCAGCTCACCTACCCAAGAGAACACTGAAGCTTTCTTT. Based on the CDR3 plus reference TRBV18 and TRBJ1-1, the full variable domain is NAGVMQNPRHLVRRRGQEARLRCSPMKGHSHVYWYRQLPEEGLKFMVYLQKENIIDESGMPKERFSAEFPKEGPSILRIQQVVRGDSAAYFCASSPTQENTEAFFGQGTRLTVV.

CDR3 in amino acids: CSVGGTVGNTIYF. As DNA, the CDR3 is TGCAGCGTTGGGGGGACAGTAGGAAACACCATATATTTT. The chain is built from TRBV29-1 and TRBJ1-3; 7 bases are a match to TRBD1. Losses at the gene ends were 4 bases for V and 4 bases for J; bases not matched to a gene: 4. CDR3 size: 13 residues. CDR1 is SQVTM and CDR2 is ANQGSEA in the germline V gene.

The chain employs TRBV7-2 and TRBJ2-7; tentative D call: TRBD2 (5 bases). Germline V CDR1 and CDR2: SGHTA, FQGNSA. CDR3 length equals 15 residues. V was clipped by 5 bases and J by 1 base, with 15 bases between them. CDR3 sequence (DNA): TGTGCCAGCAGCCCCGCGGGCTGGTATTCCTACGAGCAGTACTTC. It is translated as CASSPAGWYSYEQYF.

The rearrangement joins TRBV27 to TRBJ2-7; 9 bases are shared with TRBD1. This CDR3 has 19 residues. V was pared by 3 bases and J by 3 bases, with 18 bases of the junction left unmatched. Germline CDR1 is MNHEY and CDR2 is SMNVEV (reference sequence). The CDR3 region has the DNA TGTGCCAGCAGTTTTTCCCGACCCAACCGGGACAGGGCCGACTACGAGCAGTACTTC. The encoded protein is CASSFSRPNRDRADYEQYF.

The CDR3: CASRRRAESYEQYF. CDR3 bases: TGTGCCAGCAGGCGCCGGGCAGAGTCCTACGAGCAGTACTTC. The J gene is TRBJ2-7, the V gene TRBV6-5; D call uncertain. V shed 6 bases and J shed 1 base, with 13 bases lying between them. The CDR3 has 14 residues. The germline CDR1 and CDR2 sequences are MNHEY and SVGAGI.

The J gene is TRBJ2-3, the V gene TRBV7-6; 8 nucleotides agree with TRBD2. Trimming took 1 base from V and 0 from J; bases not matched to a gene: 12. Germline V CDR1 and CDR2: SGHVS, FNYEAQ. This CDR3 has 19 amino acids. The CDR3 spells CASSLVAPTSGPSTDTQYF. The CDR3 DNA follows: TGTGCCAGCAGCTTAGTGGCCCCCACTAGCGGACCCAGCACAGATACGCAGTATTTT.

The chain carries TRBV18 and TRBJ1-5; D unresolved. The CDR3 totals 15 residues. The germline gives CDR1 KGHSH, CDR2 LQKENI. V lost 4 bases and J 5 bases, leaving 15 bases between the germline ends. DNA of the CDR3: TGTGCCAGCTCACGGGGTCTAACAGATGATCAGCCCCAGCATTTT. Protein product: CASSRGLTDDQPQHF.

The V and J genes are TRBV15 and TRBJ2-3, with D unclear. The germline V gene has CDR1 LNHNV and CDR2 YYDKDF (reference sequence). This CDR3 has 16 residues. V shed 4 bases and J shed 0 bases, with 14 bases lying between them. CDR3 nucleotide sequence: TGTGCCACCAGCAAATTAAGAGTCGGGAGCACAGATACGCAGTATTTT. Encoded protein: CATSKLRVGSTDTQYF. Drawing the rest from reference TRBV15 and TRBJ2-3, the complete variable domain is DAMVIQNPRYQVTQFGKPVTLSCSQTLNHNVMYWYQQKSSQAPKLLFHYYDKDFNNEADTPDNFQSRRPNTSFCFLDIRSPGLGDTAMYLCATSKLRVGSTDTQYFGPGTRLTVL.

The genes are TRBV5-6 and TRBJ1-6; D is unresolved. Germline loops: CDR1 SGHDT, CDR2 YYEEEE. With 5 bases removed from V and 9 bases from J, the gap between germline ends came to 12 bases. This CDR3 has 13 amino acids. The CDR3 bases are TGTGCCAGCAGGGAGACGGTGGGTTCACCCCTCCACTTT. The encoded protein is CASRETVGSPLHF.

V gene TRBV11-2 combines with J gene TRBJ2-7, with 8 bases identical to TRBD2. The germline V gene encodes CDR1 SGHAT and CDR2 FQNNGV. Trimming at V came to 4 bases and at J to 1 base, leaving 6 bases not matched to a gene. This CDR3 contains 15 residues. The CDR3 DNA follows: TGTGCCAGCAGCTACGTGGCGGGAGGTTCCTACGAGCAGTACTTC. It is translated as CASSYVAGGSYEQYF.

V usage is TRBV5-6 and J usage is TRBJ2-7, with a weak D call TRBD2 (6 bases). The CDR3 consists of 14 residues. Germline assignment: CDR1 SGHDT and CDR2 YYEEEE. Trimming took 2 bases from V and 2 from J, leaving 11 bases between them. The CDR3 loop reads CASSFFGGTYEQYF. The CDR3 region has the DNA TGTGCCAGCAGCTTCTTCGGGGGTACCTACGAGCAGTACTTC. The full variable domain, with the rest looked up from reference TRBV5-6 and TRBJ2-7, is DAGVTQSPTHLIKTRGQQVTLRCSPKSGHDTVSWYQQALGQGPQFIFQYYEEEERQRGNFPDRFSGHQFPNYSSELNVNALLLGDSALYLCASSFFGGTYEQYFGPGTRLTVT.

CDR3 sequence (DNA): TGTGCCAGCCTCCGTGGACCCGGCGGCACTGAAGCTTTCTTT. Its translation is CASLRGPGGTEAFF. The chain couples TRBV19 to TRBJ1-1; D remains ambiguous. V was clipped by 9 bases and J by 4 bases, with 18 bases between them. CDR1 and CDR2 from the germline V gene are LNHDA and SQIVND (reference sequence). The CDR3 loop spans 14 amino acids.

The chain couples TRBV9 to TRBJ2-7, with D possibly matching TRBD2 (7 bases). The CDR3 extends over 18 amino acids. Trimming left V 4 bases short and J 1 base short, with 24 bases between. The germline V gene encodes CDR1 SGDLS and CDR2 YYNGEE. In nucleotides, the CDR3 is TGTGCCAGCAGCCCTCGCCCGGCACCGGGGAGGGGGTCCTACGAGCAGTACTTC. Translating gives CASSPRPAPGRGSYEQYF.

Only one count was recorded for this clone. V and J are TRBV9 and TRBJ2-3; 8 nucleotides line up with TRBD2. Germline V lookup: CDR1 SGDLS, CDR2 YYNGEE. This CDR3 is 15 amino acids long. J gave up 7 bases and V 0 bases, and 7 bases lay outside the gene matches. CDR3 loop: CASSVEVGGANTQYF. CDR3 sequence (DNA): TGTGCCAGCAGCGTAGAGGTCGGGGGGGCAAATACGCAGTATTTT.

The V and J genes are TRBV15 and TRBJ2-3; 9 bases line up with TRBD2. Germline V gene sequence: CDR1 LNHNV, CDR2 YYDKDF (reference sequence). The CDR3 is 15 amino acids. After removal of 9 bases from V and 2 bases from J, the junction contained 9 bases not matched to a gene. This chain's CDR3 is CATGLALSFTDTQYF. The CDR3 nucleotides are TGTGCCACGGGACTAGCCTTATCCTTCACAGATACGCAGTATTTT.

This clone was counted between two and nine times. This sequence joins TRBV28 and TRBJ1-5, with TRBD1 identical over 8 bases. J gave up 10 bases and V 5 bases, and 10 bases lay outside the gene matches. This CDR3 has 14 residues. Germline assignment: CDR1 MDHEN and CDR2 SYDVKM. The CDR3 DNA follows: TGTGCCAGCAGTCCGAGAGACAGGGGAGGACCCCAGCATTTT. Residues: CASSPRDRGGPQHF.

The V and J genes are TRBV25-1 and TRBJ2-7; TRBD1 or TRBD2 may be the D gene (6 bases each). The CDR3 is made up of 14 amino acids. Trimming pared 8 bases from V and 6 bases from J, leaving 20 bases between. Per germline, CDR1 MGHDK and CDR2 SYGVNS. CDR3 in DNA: TGTGCCAGCTCCACCGTTGGGGGGCAAGGCGAGCAGTACTTC. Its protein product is CASSTVGGQGEQYF.

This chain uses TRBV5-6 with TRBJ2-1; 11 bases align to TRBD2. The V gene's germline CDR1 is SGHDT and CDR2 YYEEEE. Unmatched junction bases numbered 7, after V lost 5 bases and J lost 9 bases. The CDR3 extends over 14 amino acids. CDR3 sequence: CASSLTSGEGEQFF. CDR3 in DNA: TGTGCCAGCAGTTTGACTAGCGGGGAAGGTGAGCAGTTCTTC. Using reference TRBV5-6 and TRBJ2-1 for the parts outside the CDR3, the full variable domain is DAGVTQSPTHLIKTRGQQVTLRCSPKSGHDTVSWYQQALGQGPQFIFQYYEEEERQRGNFPDRFSGHQFPNYSSELNVNALLLGDSALYLCASSLTSGEGEQFFGPGTRLTVL.

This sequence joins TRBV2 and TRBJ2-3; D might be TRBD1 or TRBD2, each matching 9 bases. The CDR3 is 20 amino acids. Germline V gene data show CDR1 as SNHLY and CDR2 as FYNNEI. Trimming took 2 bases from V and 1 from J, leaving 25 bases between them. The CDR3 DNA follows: TGTGCCAGCAGTGAAAGAGGACAGGGGCTCATAGCGGGGGGCACAGATACGCAGTATTTT. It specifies CASSERGQGLIAGGTDTQYF.

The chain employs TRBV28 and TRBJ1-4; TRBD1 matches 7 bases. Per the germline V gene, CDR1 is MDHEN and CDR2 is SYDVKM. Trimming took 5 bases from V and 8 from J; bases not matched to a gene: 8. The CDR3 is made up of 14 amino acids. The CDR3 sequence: CASSKQGNREKLFF. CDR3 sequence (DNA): TGTGCCAGCAGTAAACAGGGGAATAGAGAAAAACTGTTTTTT.

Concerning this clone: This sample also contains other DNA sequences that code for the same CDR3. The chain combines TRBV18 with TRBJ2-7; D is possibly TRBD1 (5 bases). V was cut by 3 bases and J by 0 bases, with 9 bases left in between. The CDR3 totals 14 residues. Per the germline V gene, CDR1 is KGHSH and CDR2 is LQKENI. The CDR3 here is CASSPRDSSYEQYF. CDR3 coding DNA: TGTGCCAGCTCACCCCGCGACAGCTCCTACGAGCAGTACTTC.